The 14 T cell receptor beta chains below were found in one sample sequenced in a study of OX40 agonist ivuxolimab in advanced cancers. Here immunoSEQ multiplex PCR was the method, and the copy in TCRdb shows in-frame clones only, minus some. The table shows roughly 75,000 clones, with 86% occurring only once. The sample was CD4+ or CD8+ T cells sorted from blood, taken in a trial of the OX40 agonist ivuxolimab. The receptor source for this set is an adult with an advanced solid tumor such as melanoma, head and neck, liver or kidney cancer.

The V and J genes are TRBV9 and TRBJ1-1; D gene ambiguous. V lost 4 bases, J lost 5 bases, and 12 bases lay in between. CDR1 is SGDLS and CDR2 is YYNGEE in the germline V gene. The CDR3 length is 13 residues. CDR3 in amino acids: CASSFNPKTEAFF. For the CDR3, the DNA is TGTGCCAGCAGCTTCAACCCAAAGACTGAAGCTTTCTTT.

The genes are TRBV20-1 and TRBJ2-4; weak D call: TRBD2 (5 bases). This CDR3 has 11 amino acids. The germline V gene encodes CDR1 DFQATT and CDR2 SNEGSKA (reference sequence). The V end lost 6 bases, the J end lost 5 bases, and 8 bases lay between the germline ends. The CDR3 loop reads CSARAQNIQYF. CDR3 bases: TGCAGTGCGAGGGCCCAAAACATTCAGTACTTC.

This sequence joins TRBV7-2 and TRBJ1-2; D perhaps matches TRBD1 (6 bases). Germline-derived CDR1 and CDR2 are SGHTA and FQGNSA. Between the trimmed V and J ends, which lost 1 base and 6 bases, there was a span of 15 bases. There are 15 residues in the CDR3. CDR3 bases: TGTGCCAGCAGCTTAGATGGAGGGGGGGCGGATGGCTACACCTTC. This translates into CASSLDGGGADGYTF.

This clone came up a few times. V is TRBV10-3 and J is TRBJ1-2, with D maybe TRBD1 (6 bases). The germline gives CDR1 ENHRY, CDR2 SYGVKD. Trimming took off 6 bases at V and 5 bases at J, with 13 bases between the two ends. This CDR3 region has 13 residues. CDR3 loop: CAISLQGGYGYTF. The CDR3, as DNA: TGTGCCATCAGCCTACAGGGCGGGTATGGCTACACCTTC.

This clone was detected a few times. The chain uses TRBV29-1 and TRBJ1-2, with D unresolved. CDR1 is SQVTM, CDR2 ANQGSEA, per germline. The CDR3 is 15 amino acids. V was cut by 0 bases and J by 1 base, with 12 bases left in between. In nucleotides, the CDR3 is TGCAGCGTTGAAGATCGGAAGAGTGGTAACTATGGCTACACCTTC. Amino acids: CSVEDRKSGNYGYTF.

The chain carries TRBV28 and TRBJ1-5; D might be TRBD1 (6 bases). Germline V gene lookup returns CDR1 MDHEN and CDR2 SYDVKM. This CDR3 has 19 amino acids. Deletions cut 2 bases from V and 0 bases from J, with 20 bases between. This CDR3 reads CASSLGLGRGMNSNQPQHF. The CDR3 region has the DNA TGTGCCAGCAGTTTAGGGCTGGGGAGGGGGATGAATAGCAATCAGCCCCAGCATTTT.

The gene calls are TRBV4-1 and TRBJ1-2; D not certain. Germline CDR1 MGHRA, CDR2 YSYEKL. CDR3 length: 19 residues. Trimming removed 4 bases at V and 4 bases at J, with 28 bases between. CDR3 sequence: CASSRRGGMEGLVSYGYTF. The CDR3, as DNA: TGCGCCAGCAGCCGCCGGGGTGGAATGGAAGGGCTGGTGAGCTATGGCTACACCTTC.

V usage is TRBV6-1 and J usage is TRBJ1-6, with D tentatively TRBD1 (5 bases). Trimming took off 8 bases at V and 0 bases at J, with 5 bases between the two ends. This CDR3 contains 13 residues. CDR1 MNHNS and CDR2 SASEGT come from the germline V gene. The CDR3: CASGTSYNSPLHF. In nucleotides, the CDR3 is TGTGCCAGCGGGACCTCCTATAATTCACCCCTCCACTTT.

The chain is built from TRBV7-2 and TRBJ1-2; D unresolved. The length of the CDR3 is 16 residues. Germline CDR1 SGHTA, CDR2 FQGNSA. Trimming stripped 0 bases from V and 0 bases from J, with 11 bases between. This chain's CDR3 is CASSLAPSSANYGYTF. The CDR3 region has the DNA TGTGCCAGCAGCTTAGCCCCAAGTAGTGCTAACTATGGCTACACCTTC.

The chain couples TRBV7-9 to TRBJ1-1; no definite D call. Between the trimmed V and J ends, which lost 6 bases and 7 bases, there was a span of 18 bases. The CDR3 sequence is 14 residues long. CDR1 and CDR2 (germline): SEHNR, FQNEAQ (reference sequence). The CDR3 is CASSRPVAGSEAFF. DNA for the CDR3: TGTGCCAGCAGTCGTCCCGTGGCGGGTAGTGAAGCTTTCTTT.

V and J are TRBV18 and TRBJ1-5; D is possibly TRBD1 (5 bases). V was shortened by 4 bases and J by 0 bases, with 13 bases between the two germline ends. Germline V CDR1 and CDR2: KGHSH, LQKENI. CDR3 length: 16 amino acids. The CDR3 is CASSLGTADSNQPQHF. In DNA, the CDR3 is TGTGCCAGCTCACTAGGGACGGCCGATAGCAATCAGCCCCAGCATTTT.

This chain's CDR3 is CASSGRTGVPETQYF. Here the CDR3 DNA reads TGTGCCAGCAGCGGCCGGACAGGGGTTCCAGAGACCCAGTACTTC. This chain joins TRBV9 and TRBJ2-5; the match to TRBD1 covers 9 bases. Germline CDR1 SGDLS, CDR2 YYNGEE. Germline trimming cut 3 bases from V and 4 bases from J; bases unmatched to any gene: 7. The CDR3 covers 15 residues.

The genes are TRBV2 and TRBJ2-7, with 10 bases matching TRBD1. Losses at the gene ends were 5 bases for V and 5 bases for J; bases not matched to a gene: 9. This CDR3 has 15 amino acids. The V gene's germline CDR1 is SNHLY and CDR2 FYNNEI. The CDR3 region is CASSLMGGQGNEQYF. The CDR3 coding sequence is TGTGCCAGCAGTCTAATGGGGGGACAGGGGAACGAGCAGTACTTC.

This clone was recorded only once. The chain carries TRBV18 and TRBJ2-7, with D perhaps matching TRBD2 (5 bases). Looked up from germline, CDR1 is KGHSH and CDR2 is LQKENI. The CDR3 is 15 residues long. V shed 1 base and J shed 0 bases, with 10 bases lying between them. CDR3 coding DNA: TGTGCCAGCTCACCACGCCCTAGCAGCTCCTACGAGCAGTACTTC. Protein: CASSPRPSSSYEQYF.